This TCR beta chain originates from a study of T-cell memory formation after mild COVID-19. Overall study context: TCR clusters were mostly donor specific. Study-level findings and limits: Shrinking CD4+ clones resided mostly in CM and EM, and CD8+ ones in EMRA. There was no confirmation that second-wave clones peaking on day 37 were SARS-CoV-2 specific.

Trimming removed 1 base from V and 6 bases from J, with 16 bases in between. Per the germline V gene, CDR1 is LGHDT and CDR2 is YNNKEL (reference sequence). CDR3 size: 16 residues. Libraries for TCRalpha and TCRbeta carried sample barcodes and unique molecular identifiers via 5'RACE. A single record per CDR3 protein comes from TCRdb applying MiXCR to the 5' RACE reads. The table has 450,000 to 650,000 distinct CDR3 sequences, about 20% seen once. This clonotype appeared a few times. As yet, its antigen is unknown. Sequencing used PBMCs or a T cell subset sorted from them (not recorded which). The chain links TRBV3-1 to TRBJ2-1; D is ambiguous. The source is an adult woman who had mild COVID-19 (a few samples of this study predate the infection). Cell type and time point are not known. This CDR3 reads CASSQVSTAWVNEQFF. CDR3 in DNA: TGTGCCAGCAGCCAAGTATCAACAGCATGGGTCAATGAGCAGTTCTTC.